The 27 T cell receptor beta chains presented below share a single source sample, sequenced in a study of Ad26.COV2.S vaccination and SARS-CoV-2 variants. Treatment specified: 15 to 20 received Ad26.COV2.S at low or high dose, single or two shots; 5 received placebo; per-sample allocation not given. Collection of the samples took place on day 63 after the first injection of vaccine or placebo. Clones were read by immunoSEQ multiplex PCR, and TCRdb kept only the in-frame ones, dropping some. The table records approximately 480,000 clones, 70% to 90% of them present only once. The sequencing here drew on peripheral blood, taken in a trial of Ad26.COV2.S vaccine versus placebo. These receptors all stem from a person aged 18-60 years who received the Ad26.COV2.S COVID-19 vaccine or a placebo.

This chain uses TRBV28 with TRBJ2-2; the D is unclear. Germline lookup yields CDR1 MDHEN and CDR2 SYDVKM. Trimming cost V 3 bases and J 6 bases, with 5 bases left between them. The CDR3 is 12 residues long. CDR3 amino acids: CASSLVAGELFF. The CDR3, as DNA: TGTGCCAGCAGTTTGGTGGCCGGGGAGCTGTTTTTT.

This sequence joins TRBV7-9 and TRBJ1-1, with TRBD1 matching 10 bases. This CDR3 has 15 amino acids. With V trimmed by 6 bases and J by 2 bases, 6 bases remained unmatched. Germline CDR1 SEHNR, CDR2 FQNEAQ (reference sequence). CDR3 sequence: CASSFGQGGNTEAFF. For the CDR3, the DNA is TGTGCCAGCAGTTTTGGACAGGGGGGAAACACTGAAGCTTTCTTT.

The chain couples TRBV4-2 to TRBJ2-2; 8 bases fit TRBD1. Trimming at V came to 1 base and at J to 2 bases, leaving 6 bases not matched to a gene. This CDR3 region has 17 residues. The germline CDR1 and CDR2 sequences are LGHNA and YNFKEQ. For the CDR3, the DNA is TGTGCCAGCAGCCAAGGTACAGGGGGAGTCAACACCGGGGAGCTGTTTTTT. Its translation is CASSQGTGGVNTGELFF.

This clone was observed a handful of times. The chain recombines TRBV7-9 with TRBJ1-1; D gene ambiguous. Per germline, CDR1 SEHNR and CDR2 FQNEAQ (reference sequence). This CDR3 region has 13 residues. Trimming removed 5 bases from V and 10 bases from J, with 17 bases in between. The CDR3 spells CASSDYKAAGAFF. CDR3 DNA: TGTGCCAGCAGCGACTACAAGGCCGCTGGAGCTTTCTTT.

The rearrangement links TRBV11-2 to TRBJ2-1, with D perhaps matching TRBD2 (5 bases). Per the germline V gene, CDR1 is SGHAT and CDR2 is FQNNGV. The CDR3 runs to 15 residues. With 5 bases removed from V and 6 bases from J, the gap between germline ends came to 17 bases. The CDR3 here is CASSPSPQRVNEQFF. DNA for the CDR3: TGTGCCAGCAGCCCCAGTCCCCAGAGGGTCAATGAGCAGTTCTTC.

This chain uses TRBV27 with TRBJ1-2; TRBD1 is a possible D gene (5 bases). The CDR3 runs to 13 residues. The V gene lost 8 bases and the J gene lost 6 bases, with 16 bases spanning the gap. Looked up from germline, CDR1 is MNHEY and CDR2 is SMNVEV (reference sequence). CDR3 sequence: CASSTGGLDGYTF. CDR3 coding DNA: TGTGCCAGCTCCACCGGGGGGTTGGATGGCTACACCTTC.

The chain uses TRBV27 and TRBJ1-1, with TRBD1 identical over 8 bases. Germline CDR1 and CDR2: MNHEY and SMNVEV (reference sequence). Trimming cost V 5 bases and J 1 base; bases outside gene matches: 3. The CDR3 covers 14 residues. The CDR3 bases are TGTGCCAGCAGTAGACAGGGGTGGAACACTGAAGCTTTCTTT. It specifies CASSRQGWNTEAFF.

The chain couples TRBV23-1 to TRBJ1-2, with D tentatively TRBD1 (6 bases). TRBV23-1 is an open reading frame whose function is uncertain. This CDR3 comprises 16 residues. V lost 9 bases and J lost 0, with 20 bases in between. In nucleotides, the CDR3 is TGCGCCAGTAAGGGGGGGGGAACCCCTTCTAACTATGGCTACACCTTC. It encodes CASKGGGTPSNYGYTF.

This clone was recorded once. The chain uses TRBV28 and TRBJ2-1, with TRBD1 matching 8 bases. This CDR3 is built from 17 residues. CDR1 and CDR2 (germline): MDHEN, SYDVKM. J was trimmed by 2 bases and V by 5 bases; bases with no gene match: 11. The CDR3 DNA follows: TGTGCCAGCAGTAATACAGGGGGGCTGAGCCCCTACAATGAGCAGTTCTTC. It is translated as CASSNTGGLSPYNEQFF.

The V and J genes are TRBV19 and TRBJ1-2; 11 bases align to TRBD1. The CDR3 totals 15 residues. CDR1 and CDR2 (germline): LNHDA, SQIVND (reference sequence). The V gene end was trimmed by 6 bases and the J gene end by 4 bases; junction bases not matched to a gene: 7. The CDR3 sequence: CASRGGTGGIYGYTF. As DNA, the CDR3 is TGTGCCAGTAGAGGAGGGACAGGGGGGATCTATGGCTACACCTTC.

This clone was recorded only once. This chain's CDR3 is CASSFWDSRMNTEAFF. CDR3 nucleotides: TGTGCCAGCAGTTTCTGGGACAGCCGAATGAACACTGAAGCTTTCTTT. J is TRBJ1-1 and V is TRBV28, with 7 nucleotides matching TRBD1. Germline V CDR1 and CDR2: MDHEN, SYDVKM. CDR3 length: 16 residues. J was trimmed by 0 bases and V by 3 bases; bases with no gene match: 7.

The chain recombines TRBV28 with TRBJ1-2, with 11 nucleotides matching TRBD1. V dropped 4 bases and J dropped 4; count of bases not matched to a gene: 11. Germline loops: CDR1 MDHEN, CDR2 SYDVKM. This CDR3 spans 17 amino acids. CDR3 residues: CASSSRTGGVEGYGYTF. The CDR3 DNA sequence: TGTGCCAGCAGTTCCCGGACAGGGGGCGTCGAGGGCTATGGCTACACCTTC.

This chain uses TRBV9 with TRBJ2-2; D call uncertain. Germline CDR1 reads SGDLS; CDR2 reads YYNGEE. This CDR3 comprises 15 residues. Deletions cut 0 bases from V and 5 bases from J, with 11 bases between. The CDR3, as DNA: TGTGCCAGCAGCGTAGAAGGATCAGAAACCGGGGAGCTGTTTTTT. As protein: CASSVEGSETGELFF.

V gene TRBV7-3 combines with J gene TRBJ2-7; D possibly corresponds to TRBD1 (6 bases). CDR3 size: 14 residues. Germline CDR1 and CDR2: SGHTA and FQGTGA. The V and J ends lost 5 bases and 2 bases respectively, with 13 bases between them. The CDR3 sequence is CASSQGRAPYEQYF. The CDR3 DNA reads TGTGCCAGCAGCCAGGGGCGGGCCCCCTACGAGCAGTACTTC.

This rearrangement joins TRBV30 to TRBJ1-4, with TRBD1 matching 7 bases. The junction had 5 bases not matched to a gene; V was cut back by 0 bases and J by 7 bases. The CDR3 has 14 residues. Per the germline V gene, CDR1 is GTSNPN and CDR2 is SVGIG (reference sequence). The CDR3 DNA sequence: TGTGCCTGGAGTGTAACCAGGGGGAGTGAAAAACTGTTTTTT. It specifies CAWSVTRGSEKLFF.

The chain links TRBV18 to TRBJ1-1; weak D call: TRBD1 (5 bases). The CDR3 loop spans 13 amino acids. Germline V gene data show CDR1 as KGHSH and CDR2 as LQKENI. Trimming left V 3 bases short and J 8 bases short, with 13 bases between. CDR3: CASSPFVEGEAFF. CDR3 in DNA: TGTGCCAGCTCACCGTTCGTGGAGGGGGAAGCTTTCTTT.

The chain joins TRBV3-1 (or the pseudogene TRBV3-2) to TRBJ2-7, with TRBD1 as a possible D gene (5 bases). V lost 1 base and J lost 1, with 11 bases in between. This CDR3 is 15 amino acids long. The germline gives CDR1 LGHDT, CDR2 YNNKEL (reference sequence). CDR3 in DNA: TGTGCCAGCAGCCAAGGGTATGGGGCTTCCTACGAGCAGTACTTC. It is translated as CASSQGYGASYEQYF.

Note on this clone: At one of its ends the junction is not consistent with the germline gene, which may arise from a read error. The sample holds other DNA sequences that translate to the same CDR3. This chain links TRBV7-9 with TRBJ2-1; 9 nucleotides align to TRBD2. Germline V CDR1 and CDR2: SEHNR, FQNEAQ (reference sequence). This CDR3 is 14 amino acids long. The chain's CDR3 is CASSLAGTTHEQFF. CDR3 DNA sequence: TGTGCCAGCAGCCTAGCGGGAACGACCCATGAGCAGTTCTTC. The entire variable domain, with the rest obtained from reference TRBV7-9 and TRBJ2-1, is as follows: DTGVSQNPRHKITKRGQNVTFRCDPISEHNRLYWYRQTLGQGPEFLTYFQNEAQLEKSRLLSDRFSAERPKGSFSTLEIQRTEQGDSAMYLCASSLAGTTHEQFFGPGTRLTVL.

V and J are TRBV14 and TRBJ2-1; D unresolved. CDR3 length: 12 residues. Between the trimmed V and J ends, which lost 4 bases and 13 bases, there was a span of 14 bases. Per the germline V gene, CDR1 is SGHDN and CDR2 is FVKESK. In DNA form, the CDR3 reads TGTGCCAGCAGCCTCGGCCCGACCCCCCAGTTCTTC. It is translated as CASSLGPTPQFF.

CDR3 sequence (DNA): TGTGCCAGCAGTGTGGACGGGGCGGAGGATACGCAGTATTTT. Translated: CASSVDGAEDTQYF. The chain carries TRBV2 and TRBJ2-3, with D perhaps TRBD1 or TRBD2 (5 bases each). CDR1 and CDR2 (germline): SNHLY, FYNNEI. V was pared by 4 bases and J by 6 bases, with 14 bases between. The CDR3 has 14 amino acids.

The CDR3 reads CASSQAYLGNTEAFF. CDR3 DNA: TGCGCCAGCAGCCAAGCGTACTTGGGGAACACTGAAGCTTTCTTT. J is TRBJ1-1 and V is TRBV4-1; D is undetermined. The CDR3 totals 15 residues. CDR1 and CDR2 from the germline V gene are MGHRA and YSYEKL. V was clipped by 1 base and J by 1 base, with 10 bases between them.

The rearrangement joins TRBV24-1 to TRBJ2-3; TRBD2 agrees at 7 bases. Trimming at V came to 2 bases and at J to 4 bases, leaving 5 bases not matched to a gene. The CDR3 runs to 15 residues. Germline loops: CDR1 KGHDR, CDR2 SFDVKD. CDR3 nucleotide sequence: TGTGCCACCAGTGATTGGGGGGAGGGTGCAGATACGCAGTATTTT. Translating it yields CATSDWGEGADTQYF.

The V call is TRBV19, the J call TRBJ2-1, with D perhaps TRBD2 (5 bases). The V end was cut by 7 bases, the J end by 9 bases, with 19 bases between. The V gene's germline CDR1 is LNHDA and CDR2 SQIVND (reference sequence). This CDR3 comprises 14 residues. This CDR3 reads CASKILDLSGEQFF. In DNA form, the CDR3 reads TGTGCCAGTAAAATCCTAGATCTAAGCGGTGAGCAGTTCTTC.

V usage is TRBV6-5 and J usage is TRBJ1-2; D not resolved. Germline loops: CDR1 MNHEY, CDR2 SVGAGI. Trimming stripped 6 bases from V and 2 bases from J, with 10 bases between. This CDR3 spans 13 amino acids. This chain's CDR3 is CASSLSENYGYTF. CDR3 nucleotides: TGTGCCAGCAGCTTATCAGAAAACTATGGCTACACCTTC.

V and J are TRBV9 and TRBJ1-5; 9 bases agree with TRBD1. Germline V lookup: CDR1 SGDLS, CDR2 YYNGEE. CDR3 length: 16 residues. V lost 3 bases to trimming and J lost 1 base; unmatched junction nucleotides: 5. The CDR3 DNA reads TGTGCCAGCAGCGCTTGGACAGGGGTGAGCAATCAGCCCCAGCATTTT. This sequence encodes CASSAWTGVSNQPQHF.

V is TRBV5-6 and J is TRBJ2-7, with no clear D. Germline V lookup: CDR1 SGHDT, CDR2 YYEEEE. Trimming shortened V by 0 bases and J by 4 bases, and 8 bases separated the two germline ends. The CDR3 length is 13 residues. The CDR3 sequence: CASSLGPNYEQYF. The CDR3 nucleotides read TGTGCCAGCAGCTTGGGACCCAATTACGAGCAGTACTTC.

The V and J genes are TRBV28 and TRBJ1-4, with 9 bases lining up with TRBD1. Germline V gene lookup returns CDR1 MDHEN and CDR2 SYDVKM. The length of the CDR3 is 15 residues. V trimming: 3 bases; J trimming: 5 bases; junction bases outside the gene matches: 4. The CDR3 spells CASSFVGTGNEKLFF. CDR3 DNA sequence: TGTGCCAGCAGTTTCGTGGGGACAGGGAATGAAAAACTGTTTTTT.